This is a list of T cell receptor beta chains from one sample in a study of CD8+ T cells in alopecia areata. Method: immunoSEQ multiplex PCR; TCRdb's copy keeps in-frame clones and lacks some. The data hold some 120,000 clones, with approximately 60% observed a single time. Source: CD4+ T cells sorted from blood, taken at week 4, from a patient treated with tofacitinib. The receptor source for this set is a human donor with alopecia areata. CDR3s include the opening cysteine and the closing phenylalanine or tryptophan. Fields, in order: J gene, D gene, V gene, clone size, CDR3 protein, CDR3 DNA. D genes are given only for firm matches. Size is stated for part of the rows, as once, few or many counts, or as a class when the clone is expanded.

j_gene: TRBJ2-7
d_gene: -
v_gene: TRBV7-2
abundance: few
CDR3aa: CASSLAQQGYEQYF
CDR3nt: TGTGCCAGCAGCTTAGCCCAACAGGGCTACGAGCAGTACTTC

j_gene: TRBJ2-7
d_gene: TRBD1
v_gene: TRBV5-1
abundance: -
CDR3aa: CASSPGQGAGEQYF
CDR3nt: TGCGCCAGCAGCCCAGGACAGGGGGCCGGCGAGCAGTACTTC

j_gene: TRBJ2-2
d_gene: -
v_gene: TRBV7-3
abundance: -
CDR3aa: CASTNTGELFF
CDR3nt: TGTGCCAGCACCAACACCGGGGAGCTGTTTTTT

j_gene: TRBJ2-3
d_gene: TRBD2
v_gene: TRBV18
abundance: -
CDR3aa: CASSPEGGGIGTQYF
CDR3nt: TGTGCCAGCTCACCAGAAGGCGGGGGGATAGGTACGCAGTATTTT

j_gene: TRBJ2-5
d_gene: -
v_gene: TRBV11-2
abundance: few
CDR3aa: CASSNAGTQETQYF
CDR3nt: TGTGCCAGCAGCAATGCCGGGACGCAAGAGACCCAGTACTTC

j_gene: TRBJ1-5
d_gene: -
v_gene: TRBV4-1
abundance: few
CDR3aa: CASSRTGNQPQHF
CDR3nt: TGCGCCAGCAGCCGGACGGGAAATCAGCCCCAGCATTTT

j_gene: TRBJ1-6
d_gene: -
v_gene: TRBV7-9
abundance: -
CDR3aa: CASSLAGSGSPLHF
CDR3nt: TGTGCCAGCAGCTTAGCTGGGTCGGGGTCACCCCTCCACTTT

j_gene: TRBJ2-3
d_gene: -
v_gene: TRBV29-1
abundance: -
CDR3aa: CSATFASTDTQYF
CDR3nt: TGCAGCGCCACTTTTGCTAGCACAGATACGCAGTATTTT

j_gene: TRBJ1-5
d_gene: -
v_gene: TRBV7-2
abundance: -
CDR3aa: CASSRQGNDQPQHF
CDR3nt: TGTGCCAGCAGCCGTCAGGGGAACGATCAGCCCCAGCATTTT

j_gene: TRBJ1-2
d_gene: -
v_gene: TRBV30
abundance: -
CDR3aa: CAWRDRPNYGYTF
CDR3nt: TGTGCCTGGCGTGACAGACCTAACTATGGCTACACCTTC

j_gene: TRBJ1-1
d_gene: TRBD1
v_gene: TRBV9
abundance: -
CDR3aa: CASSRQGINTEAFF
CDR3nt: TGTGCCAGCAGCAGACAGGGAATAAACACTGAAGCTTTCTTT

j_gene: TRBJ2-7
d_gene: -
v_gene: TRBV11-3
abundance: -
CDR3aa: CASSSTGSSYEQYF
CDR3nt: TGTGCCAGCAGCTCAACCGGGAGCTCCTACGAGCAGTACTTC

j_gene: TRBJ2-1
d_gene: TRBD1
v_gene: TRBV7-2
abundance: -
CDR3aa: CASSLAGTGGNEQFF
CDR3nt: TGTGCCAGCAGCTTAGCGGGGACAGGGGGCAATGAGCAGTTCTTC

j_gene: TRBJ2-3
d_gene: -
v_gene: TRBV29-1
abundance: -
CDR3aa: CSVDPAGFFSTDTQYF
CDR3nt: TGCAGCGTGGATCCTGCGGGTTTCTTTAGCACAGATACGCAGTATTTT

j_gene: TRBJ2-3
d_gene: -
v_gene: TRBV29-1
abundance: -
CDR3aa: CSVETIADTQYF
CDR3nt: TGCAGCGTTGAAACGATAGCAGATACGCAGTATTTT

j_gene: TRBJ2-5
d_gene: -
v_gene: TRBV29-1
abundance: -
CDR3aa: CSVVKEAQYF
CDR3nt: TGCAGCGTCGTGAAAGAGGCCCAGTACTTC

j_gene: TRBJ2-3
d_gene: TRBD2
v_gene: TRBV19
abundance: -
CDR3aa: CASRGLAASHAQYF
CDR3nt: TGTGCCAGTAGAGGACTAGCGGCATCTCACGCGCAGTATTTT

j_gene: TRBJ2-4
d_gene: -
v_gene: TRBV30
abundance: -
CDR3aa: CAWSVAHSSVAIQYF
CDR3nt: TGTGCCTGGAGTGTAGCGCATTCCAGCGTCGCCATTCAGTACTTC

j_gene: TRBJ2-1
d_gene: -
v_gene: TRBV5-6
abundance: once
CDR3aa: CASSSTRSSYNEQFF
CDR3nt: TGTGCCAGCAGTTCGACTAGGAGCTCCTACAATGAGCAGTTCTTC

j_gene: TRBJ2-1
d_gene: TRBD1
v_gene: TRBV18
abundance: medium-sized
CDR3aa: CASSQQGMDEQFF
CDR3nt: TGTGCCAGCTCACAACAGGGGATGGATGAGCAGTTCTTC

j_gene: TRBJ2-3
d_gene: -
v_gene: TRBV9
abundance: -
CDR3aa: CASSVPVVGQYF
CDR3nt: TGTGCCAGCAGCGTACCCGTCGTTGGGCAGTATTTT

j_gene: TRBJ2-3
d_gene: TRBD2
v_gene: TRBV5-1
abundance: few
CDR3aa: CASSLGLAGSSDTQYF
CDR3nt: TGCGCCAGCAGCTTGGGACTAGCGGGGTCCTCAGATACGCAGTATTTT

j_gene: TRBJ2-1
d_gene: -
v_gene: TRBV5-1
abundance: -
CDR3aa: CASSQTVTSSYNEQFF
CDR3nt: TGCGCCAGCAGCCAGACCGTAACTTCCTCCTACAATGAGCAGTTCTTC

j_gene: TRBJ2-1
d_gene: -
v_gene: TRBV6-5
abundance: -
CDR3aa: CASSYDRSDEQFF
CDR3nt: TGTGCCAGCAGTTATGATCGGTCGGATGAGCAGTTCTTC

j_gene: TRBJ2-1
d_gene: -
v_gene: TRBV18
abundance: once
CDR3aa: CASSPRQDGYNEQFF
CDR3nt: TGTGCCAGCTCACCACGTCAGGACGGCTACAATGAGCAGTTCTTC

j_gene: TRBJ2-3
d_gene: -
v_gene: TRBV5-1
abundance: -
CDR3aa: CASSLEDTSTDTQYF
CDR3nt: TGCGCCAGCAGCTTGGAGGACACCTCCACAGATACGCAGTATTTT

j_gene: TRBJ2-3
d_gene: -
v_gene: TRBV30
abundance: -
CDR3aa: CAWSTGMPDTQYF
CDR3nt: TGTGCCTGGAGTACAGGGATGCCAGATACGCAGTATTTT

j_gene: TRBJ2-2
d_gene: TRBD2
v_gene: TRBV5-1
abundance: -
CDR3aa: CASSFSTGTSGGTVFF
CDR3nt: TGCGCCAGCAGCTTCTCAACCGGGACTAGCGGGGGGACGGTGTTTTTT

j_gene: TRBJ2-2
d_gene: TRBD2
v_gene: TRBV7-3
abundance: -
CDR3aa: CASSPSGANTGELFF
CDR3nt: TGTGCCAGCAGCCCTAGCGGGGCCAACACCGGGGAGCTGTTTTTT

j_gene: TRBJ2-1
d_gene: TRBD2
v_gene: TRBV4-3
abundance: once
CDR3aa: CASSRGLAAPNEQFF
CDR3nt: TGCGCCAGCAGCCGGGGACTAGCAGCCCCCAATGAGCAGTTCTTC

j_gene: TRBJ2-5
d_gene: -
v_gene: TRBV5-4
abundance: -
CDR3aa: CASSFGNGETQYF
CDR3nt: TGTGCCAGCAGCTTTGGTAATGGGGAGACCCAGTACTTC

j_gene: TRBJ1-2
d_gene: -
v_gene: TRBV7-9
abundance: -
CDR3aa: CASSDRGGYTF
CDR3nt: TGTGCCAGCAGCGATAGAGGTGGCTACACCTTC

j_gene: TRBJ2-3
d_gene: TRBD2
v_gene: TRBV5-1
abundance: few
CDR3aa: CASSLAVAGDPDTQYF
CDR3nt: TGCGCCAGCAGCTTGGCCGTAGCGGGAGACCCAGATACGCAGTATTTT

j_gene: TRBJ1-1
d_gene: -
v_gene: TRBV2
abundance: -
CDR3aa: CASKREMNTEAFF
CDR3nt: TGTGCCAGCAAGAGGGAGATGAACACTGAAGCTTTCTTT

j_gene: TRBJ1-4
d_gene: -
v_gene: TRBV29-1
abundance: -
CDR3aa: CSGSVGEKLFF
CDR3nt: TGCAGCGGGTCCGTGGGCGAAAAACTGTTTTTT

j_gene: TRBJ2-5
d_gene: TRBD1
v_gene: TRBV29-1
abundance: -
CDR3aa: CSVGDRGQETQYF
CDR3nt: TGCAGCGTTGGGGACAGGGGGCAGGAGACCCAGTACTTC

j_gene: TRBJ1-2
d_gene: -
v_gene: TRBV29-1
abundance: -
CDR3aa: CSVVYPGTYGYTF
CDR3nt: TGCAGCGTTGTCTACCCGGGCACCTATGGCTACACCTTC

j_gene: TRBJ2-7
d_gene: -
v_gene: TRBV20-1
abundance: once
CDR3aa: CSAMDYEQYF
CDR3nt: TGCAGTGCTATGGACTACGAGCAGTACTTC

j_gene: TRBJ2-7
d_gene: -
v_gene: TRBV11-2
abundance: few
CDR3aa: CASSLSTVAYEQYF
CDR3nt: TGTGCCAGCAGCTTATCGACAGTTGCCTACGAGCAGTACTTC

j_gene: TRBJ2-1
d_gene: -
v_gene: TRBV5-1
abundance: -
CDR3aa: CASSPIQGAGDNEQFF
CDR3nt: TGCGCCAGCAGCCCTATCCAGGGGGCGGGGGACAATGAGCAGTTCTTC

j_gene: TRBJ1-2
d_gene: TRBD1
v_gene: TRBV29-1
abundance: once
CDR3aa: CSVWVAGGDYGYTF
CDR3nt: TGCAGCGTCTGGGTAGCAGGGGGGGACTATGGCTACACCTTC

j_gene: TRBJ2-1
d_gene: -
v_gene: TRBV30
abundance: -
CDR3aa: CAWSVQGNEQFF
CDR3nt: TGTGCCTGGAGTGTACAAGGGAATGAGCAGTTCTTC

j_gene: TRBJ2-7
d_gene: TRBD1
v_gene: TRBV28
abundance: -
CDR3aa: CASSLGQGAREQYF
CDR3nt: TGTGCCAGCAGTTTGGGGCAGGGGGCGCGCGAGCAGTACTTC

j_gene: TRBJ2-1
d_gene: -
v_gene: TRBV7-3
abundance: -
CDR3aa: CASSLRWGSSHEQFF
CDR3nt: TGTGCCAGCAGCTTAAGGTGGGGGAGTAGCCATGAGCAGTTCTTC

j_gene: TRBJ1-4
d_gene: -
v_gene: TRBV10-2
abundance: -
CDR3aa: CASSEEENEKLFF
CDR3nt: TGCGCCAGCAGTGAAGAGGAGAATGAAAAACTGTTTTTT

j_gene: TRBJ2-5
d_gene: -
v_gene: TRBV25-1
abundance: few
CDR3aa: CASSGHEGEETQYF
CDR3nt: TGTGCCAGCAGTGGCCACGAGGGGGAAGAGACCCAGTACTTC

j_gene: TRBJ2-5
d_gene: -
v_gene: TRBV4-1
abundance: -
CDR3aa: CASSHRDETQYF
CDR3nt: TGCGCCAGCAGCCACCGGGATGAGACCCAGTACTTC

j_gene: TRBJ2-1
d_gene: TRBD2
v_gene: TRBV2
abundance: -
CDR3aa: CASSESLAGGLNEQFF
CDR3nt: TGTGCCAGCAGTGAAAGTCTAGCGGGAGGGCTGAATGAGCAGTTCTTC

j_gene: TRBJ1-2
d_gene: -
v_gene: TRBV6-5
abundance: -
CDR3aa: CASSYGQLGYGYTF
CDR3nt: TGTGCCAGCAGTTACGGACAGCTCGGATATGGCTACACCTTC

j_gene: TRBJ1-2
d_gene: -
v_gene: TRBV6-6
abundance: few
CDR3aa: CASSYPQGGYTF
CDR3nt: TGTGCCAGCAGTTATCCTCAGGGTGGCTACACCTTC

j_gene: TRBJ1-1
d_gene: -
v_gene: TRBV5-6
abundance: -
CDR3aa: CASSLGPGTRTEAFF
CDR3nt: TGTGCCAGCAGCTTGGGCCCAGGGACTAGAACTGAAGCTTTCTTT

j_gene: TRBJ2-3
d_gene: -
v_gene: TRBV5-1
abundance: few
CDR3aa: CASSLDGSTDTQYF
CDR3nt: TGCGCCAGCAGCTTGGATGGGAGCACAGATACGCAGTATTTT

j_gene: TRBJ2-7
d_gene: -
v_gene: TRBV11-2
abundance: -
CDR3aa: CASSLPSRDEQYF
CDR3nt: TGTGCCAGCAGCCTACCCTCCCGCGACGAGCAGTACTTC

j_gene: TRBJ2-1
d_gene: -
v_gene: TRBV5-4
abundance: -
CDR3aa: CASSRERSSYNEQFF
CDR3nt: TGTGCCAGCAGTCGGGAGCGTAGCTCCTACAATGAGCAGTTCTTC

j_gene: TRBJ1-5
d_gene: -
v_gene: TRBV30
abundance: -
CDR3aa: CAWSRVGNQPQHF
CDR3nt: TGTGCCTGGAGCCGGGTAGGCAATCAGCCCCAGCATTTT

j_gene: TRBJ1-1
d_gene: -
v_gene: TRBV29-1
abundance: -
CDR3aa: CSVEKGSVAEAFF
CDR3nt: TGCAGCGTTGAGAAGGGAAGTGTGGCTGAAGCTTTCTTT

j_gene: TRBJ2-6
d_gene: -
v_gene: TRBV15
abundance: -
CDR3aa: CATSRRGSGANVLTF
CDR3nt: TGTGCCACCAGCAGGAGGGGATCTGGGGCCAACGTCCTGACTTTC

j_gene: TRBJ1-5
d_gene: -
v_gene: TRBV30
abundance: -
CDR3aa: CAWSHGQRYQPQHF
CDR3nt: TGTGCCTGGAGCCATGGCCAGCGGTATCAGCCCCAGCATTTT

j_gene: TRBJ1-5
d_gene: -
v_gene: TRBV2
abundance: -
CDR3aa: CASSGESNQPQHF
CDR3nt: TGTGCCAGCAGCGGGGAAAGCAATCAGCCCCAGCATTTT